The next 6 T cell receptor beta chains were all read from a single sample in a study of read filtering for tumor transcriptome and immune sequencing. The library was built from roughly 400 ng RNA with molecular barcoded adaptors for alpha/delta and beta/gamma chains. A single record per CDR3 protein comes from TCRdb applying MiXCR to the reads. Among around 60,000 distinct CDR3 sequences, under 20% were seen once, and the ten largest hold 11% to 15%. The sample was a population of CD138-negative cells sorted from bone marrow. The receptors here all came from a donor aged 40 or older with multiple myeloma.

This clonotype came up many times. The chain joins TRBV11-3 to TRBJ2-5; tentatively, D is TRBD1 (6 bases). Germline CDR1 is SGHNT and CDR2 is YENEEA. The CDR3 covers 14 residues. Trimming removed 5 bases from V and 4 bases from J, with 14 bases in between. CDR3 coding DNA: TGTGCCAGCAGCCAGAGACAGGCGGTAGAGACCCAGTACTTC. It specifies CASSQRQAVETQYF. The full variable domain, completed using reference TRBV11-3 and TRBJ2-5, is EAGVVQSPRYKIIEKKQPVAFWCNPISGHNTLYWYLQNLGQGPELLIRYENEEAVDDSQLPKDRFSAERLKGVDSTLKIQPAELGDSAVYLCASSQRQAVETQYFGPGTRLLVL.

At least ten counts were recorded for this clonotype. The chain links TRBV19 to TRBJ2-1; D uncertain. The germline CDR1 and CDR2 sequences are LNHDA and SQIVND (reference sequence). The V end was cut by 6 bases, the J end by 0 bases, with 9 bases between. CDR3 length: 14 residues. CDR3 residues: CASSEVGSYNEQFF. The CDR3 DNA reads TGTGCCAGTAGCGAAGTAGGCTCCTACAATGAGCAGTTCTTC.

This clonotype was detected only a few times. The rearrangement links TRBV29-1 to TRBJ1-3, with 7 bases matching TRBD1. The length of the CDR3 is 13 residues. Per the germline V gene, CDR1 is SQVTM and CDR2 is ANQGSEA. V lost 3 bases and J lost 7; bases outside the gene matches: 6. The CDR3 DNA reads TGCAGCGTTGATGTGACAGGGACCAACACCATATATTTT. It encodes CSVDVTGTNTIYF.

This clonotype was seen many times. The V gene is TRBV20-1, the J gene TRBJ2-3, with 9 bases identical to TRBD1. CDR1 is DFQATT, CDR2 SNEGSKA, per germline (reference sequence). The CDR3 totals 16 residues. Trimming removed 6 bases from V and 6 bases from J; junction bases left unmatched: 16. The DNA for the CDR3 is TGCAGTGCACGTCCCGGGACAGGGAGCAGGGGTGATACGCAGTATTTT. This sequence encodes CSARPGTGSRGDTQYF.

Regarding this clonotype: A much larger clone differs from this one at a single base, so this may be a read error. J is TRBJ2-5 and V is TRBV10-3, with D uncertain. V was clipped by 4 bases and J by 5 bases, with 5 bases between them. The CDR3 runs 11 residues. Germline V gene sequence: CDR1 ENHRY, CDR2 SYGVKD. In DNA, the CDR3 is TGTGCCATCAGTGGGTTGGAGACCCAGTACTTC. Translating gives CAISGLETQYF.

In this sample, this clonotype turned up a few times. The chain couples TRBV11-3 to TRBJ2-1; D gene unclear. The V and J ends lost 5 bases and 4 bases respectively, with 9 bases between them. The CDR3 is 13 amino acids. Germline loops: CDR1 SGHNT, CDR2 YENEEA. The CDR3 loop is CASSTMGYNEQFF. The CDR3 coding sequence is TGTGCCAGCAGCACCATGGGATACAATGAGCAGTTCTTC.